Listed below are T cell receptor beta chains from one sample, sequenced in a study of T cell changes during pregnancy in multiple sclerosis. Assay used: immunoSEQ multiplex PCR; TCRdb lists only in-frame clones, some missing. The sample consists of about 98,000 clones, about 90% of them appearing once. Sequencing was performed on peripheral blood, taken after pregnancy. The receptors were gathered from a female donor in good health, enrolled as a control in a pregnancy study. CDR3s include the opening cysteine and the closing phenylalanine or tryptophan. The D gene is left open where the match is weak. Where a row states a size, it is once, few, many or the class of an expanded clone; other rows omit it.

>TRBV27|TRBJ2-7|-|once
TGTGCCAGCAGCAGGGGGGACAGCTCCTACGAGCAGTACTTC
CASSRGDSSYEQYF
>TRBV7-9|TRBJ2-1|TRBD2|-
TGTGCCAGCAGCCACGACGGGGGGGCGGATGAGCAGTTCTTC
CASSHDGGADEQFF
>TRBV6-1|TRBJ2-7|TRBD2|once
TGTGCCAGCAGTGTTGAGGGAGGGAGCTCCTACGAGCAGTACTTC
CASSVEGGSSYEQYF
>TRBV5-6|TRBJ2-6|TRBD1|-
TGTGCCAGCAGCTGGACAGGGAGGTCTGGGGCCAACGTCCTGACTTTC
CASSWTGRSGANVLTF
>TRBV7-9|TRBJ1-2|-|-
TGTGCCAGCAGCTTCGTGACAGTGAACTATGGCTACACCTTC
CASSFVTVNYGYTF
>TRBV5-1|TRBJ1-1|-|-
TGCGCCAGCCGGGCAGGGGTCGGTAACACTGAAGCTTTCTTT
CASRAGVGNTEAFF
>TRBV19|TRBJ2-6|-|-
TGTGCCAGTAGTATAGTTCCGGACTACTCTGGGGCCAACGTCCTGACTTTC
CASSIVPDYSGANVLTF
>TRBV5-1|TRBJ1-1|TRBD1|-
TGCGCCAGTAGAAAGACAGGGGCCCTCATGAACACTGAAGCTTTCTTT
CASRKTGALMNTEAFF
>TRBV6-5|TRBJ2-1|-|-
TGTGCCAGCAGCGGGTCCATGGGGAGATACAATGAGCAGTTCTTC
CASSGSMGRYNEQFF
>TRBV10-1|TRBJ2-5|TRBD2|-
TGCGCCAGCAGTGGAGCGGGAGGGCCGGGGGGGCAAGAGACCCAGTACTTC
CASSGAGGPGGQETQYF